What follows are 8 T cell receptor beta chains derived from one specimen sequenced in a study of cytomegalovirus exposure and HLA in healthy donors. Primers: 60 Vbeta forward and 13 Jbeta reverse. Profiled with immunoSEQ multiplex PCR; TCRdb holds only in-frame clones, not every one. The sample carries about 160,000 clones, approximately 70% recorded once. Sequencing input: PBMCs. These receptors came from a man younger than 35 in good health and CMV-seropositive.

V usage is TRBV7-2 and J usage is TRBJ1-5; D possibly corresponds to TRBD1 (6 bases). Germline CDR1 and CDR2: SGHTA and FQGNSA. The CDR3 covers 15 residues. The germline V and J ends were trimmed by 5 bases and 0 bases, with 11 bases remaining between them. CDR3 nucleotides: TGTGCCAGCAGCATCACAGGGTATAGCAATCAGCCCCAGCATTTT. Its protein is CASSITGYSNQPQHF.

The gene calls are TRBV6-5 and TRBJ2-5, with 10 bases aligning to TRBD2. CDR3 length equals 15 residues. CDR1 is MNHEY, CDR2 SVGAGI, per germline. Unmatched junction bases numbered 9, after V lost 7 bases and J lost 4 bases. CDR3 sequence: CASTRAGGPGETQYF. The CDR3 DNA sequence: TGTGCCAGCACCCGAGCGGGGGGGCCGGGAGAGACCCAGTACTTC.

V gene TRBV25-1 combines with J gene TRBJ2-6; weak D call: TRBD2 (5 bases). Germline V lookup: CDR1 MGHDK, CDR2 SYGVNS. The V gene lost 3 bases and the J gene lost 0 bases, with 12 bases spanning the gap. The CDR3 spans 17 residues. The CDR3 protein is CASSDLDFSSGANVLTF. CDR3 DNA: TGTGCCAGCAGTGATCTGGACTTTAGCTCTGGGGCCAACGTCCTGACTTTC.

This clone appeared once. The chain joins TRBV30 to TRBJ2-3; maybe TRBD2 (7 bases). V lost 2 bases and J 3 bases, leaving 15 bases between the germline ends. Germline CDR1 is GTSNPN and CDR2 is SVGIG (reference sequence). The CDR3 sequence is 15 residues long. The CDR3 here is CAWSNGGPITDTQYF. CDR3 in DNA: TGTGCCTGGAGTAACGGGGGGCCGATAACAGATACGCAGTATTTT.

The chain uses TRBV5-1 and TRBJ1-4, with D tentatively TRBD1 (6 bases). Germline V gives CDR1 SGHRS, CDR2 YFSETQ. The CDR3 sequence is 13 residues long. The germline V and J ends were trimmed by 5 bases and 3 bases, with 8 bases remaining between them. CDR3 nucleotide sequence: TGCGCCAGCAGGTCAGGGGCTAATGAAAAACTGTTTTTT. It translates to CASRSGANEKLFF.

The chain carries TRBV9 and TRBJ1-2, with D tentatively TRBD1 (5 bases). This CDR3 contains 14 residues. Between the trimmed V and J ends, which lost 5 bases and 4 bases, there was a span of 15 bases. CDR1 and CDR2 (germline): SGDLS, YYNGEE. CDR3 bases: TGTGCCAGCAGGTCCTCAGGGTTCGGCTATGGCTACACCTTC. Translated, it gives CASRSSGFGYGYTF.

The chain employs TRBV28 and TRBJ1-4, with 8 positions matching TRBD1. With V trimmed by 4 bases and J by 0 bases, 7 bases remained unmatched. The CDR3 is 17 residues long. CDR1 is MDHEN and CDR2 is SYDVKM in the germline V gene. The CDR3 protein is CASSWGYRGATNEKLFF. The CDR3 DNA follows: TGTGCCAGCAGTTGGGGATACAGGGGGGCAACTAATGAAAAACTGTTTTTT.

This clone was counted a single time. The chain is built from TRBV11-2 and TRBJ1-1; possible D gene TRBD1, 6 bases. Germline CDR1 is SGHAT and CDR2 is FQNNGV. The CDR3 runs 14 residues. V lost 4 bases and J 1 base, leaving 10 bases between the germline ends. CDR3 protein: CASSSQGRNTEAFF. The CDR3, as DNA: TGTGCCAGCAGCTCCCAGGGGAGGAACACTGAAGCTTTCTTT.